The source of this TCR beta chain is a study of cytomegalovirus exposure and HLA in healthy donors. Study-level results: A later analysis reportedly found fewer N-insertions in an Asian-associated ancestry cluster than the approximately 700-donor mean. There were some 150 TCR beta chains listed as cytomegalovirus-associated. Sequencing probably produced one cluster of sequence variants that were highly shared.

A multiplex PCR was run with 60 Vbeta primers and 13 Jbeta primers. Assay used: immunoSEQ multiplex PCR; TCRdb lists only in-frame clones, some missing. The sample comprises about 210,000 clones, about 85% of which are singletons, and 0.9% to 1.2% rests with the top ten. The V and J ends lost 2 bases and 2 bases respectively, with 9 bases between them. The CDR3 sequence is 13 residues long. Germline-derived CDR1 and CDR2 are GTSNPN and SVGIG (reference sequence). On this clone itself: Antigen unknown.

The chain has TRBV30 and TRBJ2-5, with D unclear. The sequenced sample was PBMCs. This TCR was recovered from a boy aged 2-15 years in good health and CMV-seronegative. DNA for the CDR3: TGTGCCTGGAGTAGAAACGGGCAAGAGACCCAGTACTTC. Its protein is CAWSRNGQETQYF.